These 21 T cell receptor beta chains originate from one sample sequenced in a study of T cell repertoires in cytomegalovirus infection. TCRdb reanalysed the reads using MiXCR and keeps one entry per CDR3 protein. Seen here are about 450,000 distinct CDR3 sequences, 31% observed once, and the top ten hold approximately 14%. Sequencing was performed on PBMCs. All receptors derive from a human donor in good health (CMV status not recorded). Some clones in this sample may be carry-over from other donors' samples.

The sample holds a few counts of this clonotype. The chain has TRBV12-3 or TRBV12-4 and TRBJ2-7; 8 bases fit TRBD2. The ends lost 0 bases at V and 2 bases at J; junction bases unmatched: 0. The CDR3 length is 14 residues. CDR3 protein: CASSLAGLAYEQYF. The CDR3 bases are TGTGCCAGCAGTTTAGCGGGACTAGCCTACGAGCAGTACTTC.

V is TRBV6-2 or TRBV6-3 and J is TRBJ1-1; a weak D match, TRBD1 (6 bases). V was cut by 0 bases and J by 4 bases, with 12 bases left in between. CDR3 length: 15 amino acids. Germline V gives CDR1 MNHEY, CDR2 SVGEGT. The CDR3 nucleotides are TGTGCCAGCAGTTACTCTGGGGGGCGCGGCACTGAAGCTTTCTTT. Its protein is CASSYSGGRGTEAFF.

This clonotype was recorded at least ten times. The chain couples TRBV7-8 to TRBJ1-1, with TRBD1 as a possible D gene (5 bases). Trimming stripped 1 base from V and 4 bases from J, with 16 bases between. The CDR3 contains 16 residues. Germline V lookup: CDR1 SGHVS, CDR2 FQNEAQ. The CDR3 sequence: CASSLGGRGTTTEAFF. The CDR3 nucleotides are TGTGCCAGCAGCTTAGGGGGACGGGGAACAACCACTGAAGCTTTCTTT.

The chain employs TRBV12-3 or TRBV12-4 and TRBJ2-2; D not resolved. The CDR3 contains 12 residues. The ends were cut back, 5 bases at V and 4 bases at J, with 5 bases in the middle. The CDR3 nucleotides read TGTGCCAGCAGTCCCCTCACCGGGGAGCTGTTTTTT. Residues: CASSPLTGELFF.

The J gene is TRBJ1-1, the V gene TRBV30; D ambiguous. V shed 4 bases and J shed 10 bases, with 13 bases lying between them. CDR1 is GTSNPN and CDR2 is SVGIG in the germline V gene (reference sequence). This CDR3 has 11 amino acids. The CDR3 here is CAWTSLVAAFF. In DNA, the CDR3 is TGTGCCTGGACCTCCCTGGTCGCAGCTTTCTTT.

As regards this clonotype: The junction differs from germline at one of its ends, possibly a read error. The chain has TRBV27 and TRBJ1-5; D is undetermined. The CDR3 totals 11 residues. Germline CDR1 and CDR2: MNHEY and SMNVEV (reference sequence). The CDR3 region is CAISLHQPQHF. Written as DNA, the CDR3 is TGTGCCATCAGTCTTCATCAGCCCCAGCATTTT.

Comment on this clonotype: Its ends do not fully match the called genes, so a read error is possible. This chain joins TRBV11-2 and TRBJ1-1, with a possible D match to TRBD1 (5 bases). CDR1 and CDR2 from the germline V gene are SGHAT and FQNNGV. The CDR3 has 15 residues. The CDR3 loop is CASILVGGARTEAFF. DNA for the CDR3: TGTGCCAGCATCTTAGTGGGTGGGGCTCGCACTGAAGCTTTCTTT.

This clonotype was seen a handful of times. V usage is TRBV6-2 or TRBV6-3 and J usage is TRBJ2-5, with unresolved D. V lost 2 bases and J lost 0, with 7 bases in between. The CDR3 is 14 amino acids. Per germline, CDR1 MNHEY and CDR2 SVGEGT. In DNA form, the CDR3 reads TGTGCCAGCAGTTACCGGCAGTACCAAGAGACCCAGTACTTC. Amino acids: CASSYRQYQETQYF.

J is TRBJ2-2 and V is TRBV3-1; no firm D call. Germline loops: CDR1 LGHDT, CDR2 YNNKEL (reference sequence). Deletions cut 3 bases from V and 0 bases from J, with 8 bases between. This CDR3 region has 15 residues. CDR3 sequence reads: CASSQKPPNTGELFF. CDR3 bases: TGTGCCAGCAGCCAGAAACCGCCGAACACCGGGGAGCTGTTTTTT.

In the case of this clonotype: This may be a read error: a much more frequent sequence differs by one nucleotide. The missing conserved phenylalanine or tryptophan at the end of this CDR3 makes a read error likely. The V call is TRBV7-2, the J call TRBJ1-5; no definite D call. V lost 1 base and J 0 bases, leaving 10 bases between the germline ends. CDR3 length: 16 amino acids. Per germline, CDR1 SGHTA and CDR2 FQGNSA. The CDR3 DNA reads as TGTGCCAGCAGCTTAGTAGGACCTTTTAGCAATCAGCCCCAGCATTTG. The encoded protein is CASSLVGPFSNQPQHL.

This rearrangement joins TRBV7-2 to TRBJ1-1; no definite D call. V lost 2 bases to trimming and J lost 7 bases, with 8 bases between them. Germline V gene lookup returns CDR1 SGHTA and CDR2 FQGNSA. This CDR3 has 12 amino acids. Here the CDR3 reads CASSLTTIEAFF. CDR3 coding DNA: TGTGCCAGCAGCTTAACTACTATTGAAGCTTTCTTT.

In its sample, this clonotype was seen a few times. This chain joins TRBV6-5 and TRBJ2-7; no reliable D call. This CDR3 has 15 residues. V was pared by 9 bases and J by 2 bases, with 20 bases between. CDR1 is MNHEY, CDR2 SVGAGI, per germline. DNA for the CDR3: TGTGCCAGTAGACGTCGTGTGGTCGGAGCCTACGAGCAGTACTTC. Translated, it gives CASRRRVVGAYEQYF.

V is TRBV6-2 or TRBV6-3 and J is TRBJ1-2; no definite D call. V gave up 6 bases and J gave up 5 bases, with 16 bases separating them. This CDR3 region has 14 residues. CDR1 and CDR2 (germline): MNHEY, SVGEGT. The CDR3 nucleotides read TGTGCCAGCAGCCCTGCGCCCAGAGGGTATGGCTACACCTTC. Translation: CASSPAPRGYGYTF.

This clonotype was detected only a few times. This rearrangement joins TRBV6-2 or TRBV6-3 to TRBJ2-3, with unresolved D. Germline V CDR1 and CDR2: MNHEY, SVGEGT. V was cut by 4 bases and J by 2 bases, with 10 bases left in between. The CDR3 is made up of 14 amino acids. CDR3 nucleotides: TGTGCCAGCAGTTTGGCTAGTATCACAGATACGCAGTATTTT. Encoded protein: CASSLASITDTQYF.

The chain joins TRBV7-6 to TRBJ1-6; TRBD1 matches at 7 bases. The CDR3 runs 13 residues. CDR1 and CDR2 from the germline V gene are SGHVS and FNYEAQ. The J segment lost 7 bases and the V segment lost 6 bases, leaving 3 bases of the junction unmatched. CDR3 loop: CASSGQANSPLHF. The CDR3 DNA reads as TGTGCCAGCAGTGGACAGGCCAATTCACCCCTCCACTTT.

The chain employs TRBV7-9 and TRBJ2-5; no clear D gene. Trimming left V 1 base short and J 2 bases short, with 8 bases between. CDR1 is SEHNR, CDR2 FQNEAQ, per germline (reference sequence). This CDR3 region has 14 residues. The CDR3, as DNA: TGTGCCAGCAGCTTAGTGACTTATCAAGAGACCCAGTACTTC. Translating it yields CASSLVTYQETQYF.

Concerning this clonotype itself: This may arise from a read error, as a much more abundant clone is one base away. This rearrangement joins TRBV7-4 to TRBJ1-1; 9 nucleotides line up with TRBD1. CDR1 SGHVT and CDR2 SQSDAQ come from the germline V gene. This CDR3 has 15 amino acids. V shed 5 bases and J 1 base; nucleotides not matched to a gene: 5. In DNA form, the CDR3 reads TGTGCCAGCAGCCCTGGACAGGGGTCGAACACTGAAGCTTTCTTT. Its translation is CASSPGQGSNTEAFF.

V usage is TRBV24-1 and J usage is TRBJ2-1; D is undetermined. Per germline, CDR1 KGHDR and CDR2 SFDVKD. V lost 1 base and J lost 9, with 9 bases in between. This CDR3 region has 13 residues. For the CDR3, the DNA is TGTGCCACCAGTGATTTTCGCAAGCCTGAGCAGTTCTTC. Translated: CATSDFRKPEQFF.

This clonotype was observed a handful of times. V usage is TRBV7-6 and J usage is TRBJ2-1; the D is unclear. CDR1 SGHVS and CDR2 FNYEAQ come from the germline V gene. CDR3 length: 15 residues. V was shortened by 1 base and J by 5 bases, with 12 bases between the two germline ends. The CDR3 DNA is TGTGCCAGCAGCTTAGAGCCCGGTTACGACAATGAGCAGTTCTTC. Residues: CASSLEPGYDNEQFF.

CDR3 sequence reads: CASWWVKHQGQYYTDTQYF. CDR3 DNA: TGTGCCAGCTGGTGGGTCAAACATCAGGGACAGTATTACACAGATACGCAGTATTTT. The chain links TRBV12-3 or TRBV12-4 to TRBJ2-3; the match to TRBD1 covers 7 bases. The CDR3 length is 19 residues. With 8 bases clipped from V and 2 bases from J, the junction kept 22 bases outside the gene matches.

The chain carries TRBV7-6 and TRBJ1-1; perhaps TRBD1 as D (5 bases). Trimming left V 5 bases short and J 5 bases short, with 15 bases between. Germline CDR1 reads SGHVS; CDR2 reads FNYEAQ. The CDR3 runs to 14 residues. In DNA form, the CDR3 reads TGTGCCAGCAGCCCCACTTGGGGCGCGACTGAAGCTTTCTTT. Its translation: CASSPTWGATEAFF.